This T cell receptor (beta chain) was obtained from a study of graft-versus-host responses after intestinal transplantation. This clone was seen once. Profiling relied on immunoSEQ multiplex PCR, and the TCRdb table lists in-frame clones only, not all of them. The sample carries fewer than 15,000 clones, approximately 32% recorded once. The V gene's germline CDR1 is SGHNT and CDR2 YYREEE (reference sequence). Trimming took 0 bases from V and 1 from J, leaving 10 bases between them. The CDR3 runs 15 residues. The receptor was derived from a human patient who received an intestinal transplant. The specimen comprised alloreactive CD4+ T cells from a mixed lymphocyte reaction culture, sampled before intestinal transplant. Documented subset: CFSE-low proliferating T cells sorted from roughly 6-day pre-transplant mixed lymphocyte reaction (GvH or HvG direction). V usage is TRBV5-4 and J usage is TRBJ1-1; D unresolved. The CDR3 DNA follows: TGTGCCAGCAGCTTGGGGGTTACAACGAACACTGAAGCTTTCTTT. It codes for CASSLGVTTNTEAFF.